This T cell receptor (beta chain) originates from a study of pediatric ulcerative colitis. Findings and caveats of the study: Rectal pinch biopsies may have included blood-derived T cells, especially in patients with overt colitis.

Points on this clone: As yet, its antigen is unknown.

The data were produced by immunoSEQ multiplex PCR, yet TCRdb's version contains in-frame clones alone and is incomplete. The sample has tens of thousands of clones, around 69% seen once; the top ten hold about 16%. CDR1 is MGHRA and CDR2 is YSYEKL in the germline V gene. Trimming left V 6 bases short and J 8 bases short, with 11 bases between. This CDR3 comprises 13 residues. Rectal tissue came from one to two pinch biopsies taken at colonoscopy. The sequenced material came from gut tissue. This chain uses TRBV4-1 with TRBJ1-6; a possible D gene is TRBD1 (6 bases). The receptor was derived from a boy younger than 18 with severe ulcerative colitis. The chain's CDR3 is CASSWAGDSPLHF. The DNA of the CDR3 is TGCGCCAGCAGTTGGGCAGGGGATTCACCCCTCCACTTT.